This entry concerns a single T cell receptor (delta chain). The antigen is not known. Mismatch with germline at one junction end may stem from a read error. TCRdb called clones from the PCR reads again using CATT. The sample holds some 13,000 delta-chain clones, under 50% seen once. This sample was taken from a study of human gamma delta and Vdelta1 T cells. Study outcomes and limitations: Delta One T cells were reportedly polyclonal and broadly cytotoxic against acute myeloid leukemia.

CDR1 TSWWSYY and CDR2 QGS come from the germline V gene. The CDR3 has 21 amino acids. The specimen sequenced was Vdelta1 gamma-delta T cells from blood grown in culture (DOT cells). The chain combines TRDV1 with TRDJ2; 12 bases match TRDD3. The clonotype originates from a human donor in good health. CDR3 nucleotides: TGTGCTCTTGGGGAACTAGTTTCAAGAGTTTACTGGGGGATACTCACAGCACGACTCTTCTTT. It encodes CALGELVSRVYWGILTARLFF.